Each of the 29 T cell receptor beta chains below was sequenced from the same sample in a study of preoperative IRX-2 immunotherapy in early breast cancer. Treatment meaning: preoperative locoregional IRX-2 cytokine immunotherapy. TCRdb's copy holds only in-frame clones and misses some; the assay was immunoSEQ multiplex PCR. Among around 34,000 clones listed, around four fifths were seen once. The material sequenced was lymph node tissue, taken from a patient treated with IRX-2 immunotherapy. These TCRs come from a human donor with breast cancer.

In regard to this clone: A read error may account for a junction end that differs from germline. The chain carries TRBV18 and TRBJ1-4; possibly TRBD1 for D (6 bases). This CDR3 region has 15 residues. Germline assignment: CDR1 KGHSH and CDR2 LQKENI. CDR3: CASSAPGHTNEKLFF. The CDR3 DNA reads TGTGCCAGCTCAGCACCGGGACACACTAATGAAAAACTGTTTTTT.

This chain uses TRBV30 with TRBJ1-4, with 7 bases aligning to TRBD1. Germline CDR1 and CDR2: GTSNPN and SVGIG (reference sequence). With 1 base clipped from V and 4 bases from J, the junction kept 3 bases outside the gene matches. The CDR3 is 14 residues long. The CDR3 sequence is CAWSGDSINEKLFF. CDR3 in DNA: TGTGCCTGGAGTGGGGACAGCATTAATGAAAAACTGTTTTTT.

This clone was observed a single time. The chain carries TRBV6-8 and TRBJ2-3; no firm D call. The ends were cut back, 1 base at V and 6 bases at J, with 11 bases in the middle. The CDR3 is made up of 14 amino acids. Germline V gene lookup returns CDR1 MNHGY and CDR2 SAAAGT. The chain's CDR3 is CASSYLHPSDTQYF. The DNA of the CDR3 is TGTGCCAGCAGTTACTTACATCCGTCCGATACGCAGTATTTT.

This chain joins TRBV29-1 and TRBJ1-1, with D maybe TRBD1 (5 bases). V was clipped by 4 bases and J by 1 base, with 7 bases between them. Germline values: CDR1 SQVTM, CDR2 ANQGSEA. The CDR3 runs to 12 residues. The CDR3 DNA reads TGCAGCGTTGTTGGGGGGAACACTGAAGCTTTCTTT. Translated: CSVVGGNTEAFF.

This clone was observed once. DNA of the CDR3: TGTGCCAGCAGTTACGGGGGCATGACAGATACGCAGTATTTT. This encodes CASSYGGMTDTQYF. This chain links TRBV6-7 with TRBJ2-3, with a weak D call TRBD1 (6 bases). TRBV6-7 is an ORF; its function is uncertain. This CDR3 is built from 14 residues. V was clipped by 2 bases and J by 3 bases, with 9 bases between them.

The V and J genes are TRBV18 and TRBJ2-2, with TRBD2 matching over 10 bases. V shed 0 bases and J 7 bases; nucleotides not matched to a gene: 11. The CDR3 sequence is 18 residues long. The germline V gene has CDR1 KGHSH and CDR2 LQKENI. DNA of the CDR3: TGTGCCAGCTCACCACCGTCCGCCCTAGCGGGAGTTGTCGGGGAGCTGTTTTTT. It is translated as CASSPPSALAGVVGELFF.

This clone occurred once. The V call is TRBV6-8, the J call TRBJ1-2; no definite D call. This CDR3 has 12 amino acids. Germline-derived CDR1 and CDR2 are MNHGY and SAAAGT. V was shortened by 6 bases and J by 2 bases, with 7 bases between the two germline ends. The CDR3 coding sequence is TGTGCCAGCAGGAACCCCAACTATGGCTACACCTTC. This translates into CASRNPNYGYTF.

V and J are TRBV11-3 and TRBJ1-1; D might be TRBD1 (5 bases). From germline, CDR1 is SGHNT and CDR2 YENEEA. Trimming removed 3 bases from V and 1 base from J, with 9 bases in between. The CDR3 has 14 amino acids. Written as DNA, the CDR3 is TGTGCCAGCAGCTTTCGGGGGAGGAACACTGAAGCTTTCTTT. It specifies CASSFRGRNTEAFF.

CDR3 bases: TGTGCCAGTAACCCGGACAGGGGTGCTAGCACAGATACGCAGTATTTT. Its translation: CASNPDRGASTDTQYF. This sequence joins TRBV19 and TRBJ2-3; TRBD1 matches 9 bases. This CDR3 is 16 amino acids long. CDR1 is LNHDA and CDR2 is SQIVND in the germline V gene (reference sequence). V dropped 7 bases and J dropped 0; count of bases not matched to a gene: 8.

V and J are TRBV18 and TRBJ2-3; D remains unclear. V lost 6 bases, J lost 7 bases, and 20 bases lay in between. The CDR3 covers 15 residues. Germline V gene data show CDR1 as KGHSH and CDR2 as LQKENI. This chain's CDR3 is CASSHGPSTVYTQYF. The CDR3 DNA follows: TGTGCCAGCTCCCACGGGCCCTCCACAGTTTATACGCAGTATTTT. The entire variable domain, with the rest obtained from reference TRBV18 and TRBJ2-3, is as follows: NAGVMQNPRHLVRRRGQEARLRCSPMKGHSHVYWYRQLPEEGLKFMVYLQKENIIDESGMPKERFSAEFPKEGPSILRIQQVVRGDSAAYFCASSHGPSTVYTQYFGPGTRLTVL.

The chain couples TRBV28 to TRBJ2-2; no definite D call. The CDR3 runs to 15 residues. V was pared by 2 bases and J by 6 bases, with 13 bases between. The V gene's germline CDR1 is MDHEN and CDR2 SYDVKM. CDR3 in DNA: TGTGCCAGCAGTTTAATAGCCATGTTTCCCGGGGAGCTGTTTTTT. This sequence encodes CASSLIAMFPGELFF.

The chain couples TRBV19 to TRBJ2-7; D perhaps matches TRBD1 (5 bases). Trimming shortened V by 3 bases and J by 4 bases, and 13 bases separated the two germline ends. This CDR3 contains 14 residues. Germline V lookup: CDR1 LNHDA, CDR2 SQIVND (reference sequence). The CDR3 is CASSITGSGYEQYF. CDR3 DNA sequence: TGTGCCAGTAGTATTACAGGTTCCGGGTACGAGCAGTACTTC.

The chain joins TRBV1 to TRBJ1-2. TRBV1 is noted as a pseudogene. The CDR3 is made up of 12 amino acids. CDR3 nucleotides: TGCGCCAGCAGCCATTTCGATGCGGGCTACACCTTC. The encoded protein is CASSHFDAGYTF.

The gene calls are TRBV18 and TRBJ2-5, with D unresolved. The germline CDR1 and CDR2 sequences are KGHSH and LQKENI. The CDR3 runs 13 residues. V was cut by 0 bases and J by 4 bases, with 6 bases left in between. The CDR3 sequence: CASSPPFRETQYF. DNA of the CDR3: TGTGCCAGCTCACCACCGTTCCGAGAGACCCAGTACTTC.

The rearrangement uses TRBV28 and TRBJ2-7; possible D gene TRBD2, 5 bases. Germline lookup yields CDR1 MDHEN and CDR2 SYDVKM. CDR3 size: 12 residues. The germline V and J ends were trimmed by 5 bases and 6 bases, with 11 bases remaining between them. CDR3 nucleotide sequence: TGTGCCAGCAGTCACCTCGGGGTCGAGCAGTACTTC. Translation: CASSHLGVEQYF.

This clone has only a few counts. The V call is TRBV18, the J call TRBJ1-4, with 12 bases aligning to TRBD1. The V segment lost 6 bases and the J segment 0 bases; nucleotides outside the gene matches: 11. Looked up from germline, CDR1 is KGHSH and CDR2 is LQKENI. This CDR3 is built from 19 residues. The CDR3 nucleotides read TGTGCCAGCTCGTTTACCGGGACAGGGGGCCGCGCAACTAATGAAAAACTGTTTTTT. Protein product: CASSFTGTGGRATNEKLFF.

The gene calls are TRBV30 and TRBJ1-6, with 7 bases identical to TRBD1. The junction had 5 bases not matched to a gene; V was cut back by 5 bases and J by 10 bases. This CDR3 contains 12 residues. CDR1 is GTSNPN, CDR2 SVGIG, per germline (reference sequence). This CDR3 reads CAWDREGSPLHF. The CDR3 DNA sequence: TGTGCCTGGGACAGGGAAGGATCACCCCTCCACTTT.

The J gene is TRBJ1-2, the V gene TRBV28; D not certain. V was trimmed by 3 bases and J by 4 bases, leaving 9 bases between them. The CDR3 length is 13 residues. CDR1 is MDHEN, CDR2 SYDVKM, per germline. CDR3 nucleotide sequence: TGTGCCAGCAGTTTTCTAACAACCTATGGCTACACCTTC. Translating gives CASSFLTTYGYTF.

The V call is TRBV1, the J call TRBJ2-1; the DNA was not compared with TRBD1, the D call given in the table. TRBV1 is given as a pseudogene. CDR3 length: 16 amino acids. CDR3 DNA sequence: TGCGCCAGCAGCCCATCCGGGACAGGGAGTTACAATGAGCAGTTCTTC. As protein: CASSPSGTGSYNEQFF.

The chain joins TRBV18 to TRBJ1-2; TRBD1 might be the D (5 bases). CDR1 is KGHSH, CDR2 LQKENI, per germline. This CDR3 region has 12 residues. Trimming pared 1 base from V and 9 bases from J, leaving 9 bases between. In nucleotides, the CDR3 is TGTGCCAGCTCACCACTGGGGGGAAGCTACACCTTC. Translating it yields CASSPLGGSYTF.

As DNA, the CDR3 is TGTGCCATCAGCCACGACGACGGGAGAGGCTCCTACAATGAGCAGTTCTTC. Translated: CAISHDDGRGSYNEQFF. V usage is TRBV6-8 and J usage is TRBJ2-1, with D possibly being TRBD2 (6 bases). The CDR3 is 17 amino acids. From germline, CDR1 is MNHGY and CDR2 SAAAGT. The ends were cut back, 10 bases at V and 0 bases at J, with 22 bases in the middle.

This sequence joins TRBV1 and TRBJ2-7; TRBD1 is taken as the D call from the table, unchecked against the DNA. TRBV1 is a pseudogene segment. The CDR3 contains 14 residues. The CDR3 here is CASSQDRGLYEQYF. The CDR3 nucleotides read TGCGCCAGCAGCCAAGACAGGGGGCTATACGAGCAGTACTTC.

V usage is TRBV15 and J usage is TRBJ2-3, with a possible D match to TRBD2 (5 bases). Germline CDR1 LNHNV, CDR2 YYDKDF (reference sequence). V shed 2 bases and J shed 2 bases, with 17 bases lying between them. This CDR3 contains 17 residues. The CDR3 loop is CATSRPLGRTPTDTQYF. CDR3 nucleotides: TGTGCCACCAGCAGACCCCTTGGACGGACTCCCACAGATACGCAGTATTTT.

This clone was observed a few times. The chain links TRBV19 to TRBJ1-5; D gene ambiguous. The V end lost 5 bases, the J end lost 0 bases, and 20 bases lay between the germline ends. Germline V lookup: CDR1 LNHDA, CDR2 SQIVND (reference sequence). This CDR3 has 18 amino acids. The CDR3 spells CASSAVVGLPNSNQPQHF. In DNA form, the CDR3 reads TGTGCCAGTAGTGCCGTCGTCGGACTGCCGAATAGCAATCAGCCCCAGCATTTT.

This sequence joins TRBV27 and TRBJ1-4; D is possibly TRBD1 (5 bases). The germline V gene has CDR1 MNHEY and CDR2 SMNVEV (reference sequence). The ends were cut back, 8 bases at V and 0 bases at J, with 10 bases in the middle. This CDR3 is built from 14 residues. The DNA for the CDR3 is TGTGCCAGCGGGGCACTTGCAACTAATGAAAAACTGTTTTTT. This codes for CASGALATNEKLFF.

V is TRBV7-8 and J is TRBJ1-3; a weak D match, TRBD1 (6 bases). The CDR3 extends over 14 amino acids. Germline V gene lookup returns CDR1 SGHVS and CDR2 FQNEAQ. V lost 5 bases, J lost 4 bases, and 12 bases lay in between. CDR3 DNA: TGTGCCAGCAGCCACCAGGGGTTCGGAAACACCATATATTTT. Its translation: CASSHQGFGNTIYF.

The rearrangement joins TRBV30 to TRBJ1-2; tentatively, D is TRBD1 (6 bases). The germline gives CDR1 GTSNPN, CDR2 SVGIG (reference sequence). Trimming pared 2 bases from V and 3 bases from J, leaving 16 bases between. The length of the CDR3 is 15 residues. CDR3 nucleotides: TGTGCCTGGAGTCTTGACACAGGGATCGACTATGGCTACACCTTC. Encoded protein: CAWSLDTGIDYGYTF.

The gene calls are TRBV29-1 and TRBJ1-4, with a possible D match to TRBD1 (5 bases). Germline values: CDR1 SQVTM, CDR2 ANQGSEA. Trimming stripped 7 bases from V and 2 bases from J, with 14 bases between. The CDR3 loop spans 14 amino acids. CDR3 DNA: TGCAGCGCCCTACCGGAGGGGACTAATGAAAAACTGTTTTTT. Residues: CSALPEGTNEKLFF.

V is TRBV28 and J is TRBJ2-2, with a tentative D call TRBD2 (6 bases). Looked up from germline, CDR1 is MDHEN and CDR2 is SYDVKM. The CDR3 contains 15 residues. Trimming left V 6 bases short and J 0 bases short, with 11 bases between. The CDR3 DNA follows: TGTGCCAGCAGGGTAGGAGGGACGAACACCGGGGAGCTGTTTTTT. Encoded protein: CASRVGGTNTGELFF. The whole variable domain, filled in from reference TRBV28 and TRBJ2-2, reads DVKVTQSSRYLVKRTGEKVFLECVQDMDHENMFWYRQDPGLGLRLIYFSYDVKMKEKGDIPEGYSVSREKKERFSLILESASTNQTSMYLCASRVGGTNTGELFFGEGSRLTVL.